These T cell receptor beta chains were read from a single sample in a study of CD8 T cells in ankylosing spondylitis. TCRdb analysed the 5' RACE reads with MiXCR anew, one entry per CDR3 protein. This sample has 130,000 or so distinct CDR3 sequences; 7% occur once, and the top ten carry approximately 12%. Sequencing was done on a sample of blood, either unsorted or a sorted T cell fraction (not recorded which). The receptors were sampled from a male donor with ankylosing spondylitis or in good health (not recorded which). Each CDR3 is given with its conserved first and last residue. The D gene is left open where the match is weak. Some rows have no size entry. The others give once, few or many, or a class for an expanded clone.

V	D	J	size	CDR3	DNA
TRBV20-1	TRBD1	TRBJ1-6	few	CSAKPGQGAYSPLHF	TGCAGTGCTAAACCGGGACAGGGGGCTTATTCACCCCTCCACTTT
TRBV5-1	.	TRBJ2-4	many	CASSFSGPINGGIQYF	TGCGCCAGCAGCTTTTCGGGTCCGATTAATGGCGGGATTCAGTACTTC
TRBV12-3/TRBV12-4	.	TRBJ1-4	many	CASSFRDRETTNEKLFF	TGTGCCAGCAGTTTCCGGGACCGCGAAACAACTAATGAAAAACTGTTTTTT
TRBV12-3/TRBV12-4	.	TRBJ2-2	many	CASSSRDTGELFF	TGTGCCAGCAGTTCCCGAGACACCGGGGAGCTGTTTTTT
TRBV7-9	.	TRBJ1-6	many	CASSPINSPLHF	TGTGCCAGCAGTCCGATAAATTCACCCCTCCACTTT
TRBV12-3/TRBV12-4	.	TRBJ2-1	many	CASSKPKQGGSYNEQFF	TGTGCCAGCAGTAAACCAAAACAGGGGGGGTCCTACAATGAGCAGTTCTTC
TRBV7-9	TRBD1	TRBJ1-1	many	CASIDLGQGELTEAFF	TGTGCCAGCATCGACTTGGGACAGGGGGAATTGACTGAAGCTTTCTTT
TRBV30	.	TRBJ2-2	few	CAWSVHVVGTGELFF	TGTGCCTGGAGTGTACACGTAGTTGGCACCGGGGAGCTGTTTTTT
TRBV6-5	.	TRBJ2-2	many	CASSLFGGNTGELFF	TGTGCCAGCAGTTTATTCGGCGGGAACACCGGGGAGCTGTTTTTT
TRBV5-1	.	TRBJ2-4	.	CASSTRESKNIQYF	TGCGCCAGCAGCACCAGAGAATCCAAAAACATTCAGTACTTC
TRBV12-3/TRBV12-4	.	TRBJ1-2	few	CAIDLGMKGYTF	TGTGCCATCGACCTTGGGATGAAAGGCTACACCTTC
TRBV27	.	TRBJ1-2	many	CASSYRQTNYGYTF	TGTGCCAGCAGTTATAGACAGACCAACTATGGCTACACCTTC
TRBV20-1	TRBD2	TRBJ2-7	many	CSARRRLAGVPEQYF	TGCAGTGCTAGACGAAGACTAGCGGGAGTGCCCGAGCAGTACTTC
TRBV28	.	TRBJ1-1	.	CASSSPAGNNTEAFF	TGTGCCAGCAGTTCCCCCGCAGGAAACAACACTGAAGCTTTCTTT
TRBV7-2	TRBD1	TRBJ1-2	many	CASSLAKGQGYGYTF	TGTGCCAGCAGCTTAGCCAAGGGACAGGGCTACGGCTACACCTTC
TRBV10-3	TRBD1	TRBJ2-3	many	CAISPGTGVDTQYF	TGTGCCATCAGTCCCGGGACAGGGGTTGATACGCAGTATTTT
TRBV6-5	.	TRBJ2-7	many	CASSLLGYEQYF	TGTGCCAGCAGCCTCCTGGGGTACGAGCAGTACTTC
TRBV4-2	TRBD2	TRBJ2-2	.	CASSPRLLCLVRGDTGELFF	TGTGCCAGCAGCCCCCGGCTCCTCTGCCTTGTCCGGGGGGACACCGGGGAGCTGTTTTTT
TRBV4-1	.	TRBJ1-3	many	CASSPMRADFSGNTIYF	TGCGCCAGCAGCCCAATGCGGGCCGATTTCTCTGGAAACACCATATATTTT
TRBV12-3/TRBV12-4	.	TRBJ1-6	.	CASRKSQGRTLHF	TGTGCCAGCAGGAAATCTCAGGGAAGAACCCTCCACTTT
TRBV20-1	.	TRBJ1-1	many	CSASPGSKGYTEAFF	TGCAGTGCTAGCCCTGGTTCTAAGGGGTACACTGAAGCTTTCTTT
TRBV6-5	.	TRBJ2-1	many	CASSYSTFYNEQFF	TGTGCCAGCAGTTACTCCACCTTCTACAATGAGCAGTTCTTC
TRBV20-1	TRBD1	TRBJ2-5	many	CSAIDRGPETQYF	TGCAGTGCTATAGACAGGGGGCCGGAGACCCAGTACTTC
TRBV2	.	TRBJ2-4	many	CASSERTPKNIQYF	TGTGCCAGCAGTGAAAGGACGCCCAAAAACATTCAGTACTTC
TRBV5-1	TRBD2	TRBJ2-3	many	CASSLDGRAADTQYF	TGCGCCAGCAGCTTGGACGGGAGGGCCGCAGATACGCAGTATTTT
TRBV20-1	.	TRBJ1-5	many	CSAPRDLGNQPQHF	TGCAGTGCCCCCAGGGATTTGGGCAATCAGCCCCAGCATTTT
TRBV6-2/TRBV6-3	TRBD2	TRBJ2-7	many	CASSRSSGSHDAREQYF	TGTGCCAGCAGCCGATCCAGCGGGAGTCATGATGCGAGGGAGCAGTACTTC
TRBV5-4	TRBD2	TRBJ2-2	few	CASSLAGSGRTGELFF	TGTGCCAGCAGCTTGGCCGGTAGCGGGAGAACCGGGGAGCTGTTTTTT
TRBV7-8	.	TRBJ1-1	many	CASSLGEERTEAFF	TGTGCCAGCAGCCTTGGGGAAGAGAGGACTGAAGCTTTCTTT
TRBV20-1	TRBD1	TRBJ1-6	many	CSAPPTDRLENSPLHF	TGCAGTGCCCCACCGACGGACAGGCTTGAGAATTCACCCCTCCACTTT
TRBV19	TRBD2	TRBJ2-1	many	CASAQTSGPRGEQFF	TGTGCCAGTGCCCAGACTAGCGGTCCGAGGGGTGAGCAGTTCTTC
TRBV5-1	.	TRBJ1-4	many	CASSFQEGPGEKLFF	TGCGCCAGCAGCTTTCAAGAGGGGCCCGGTGAAAAACTGTTTTTT
TRBV5-1	.	TRBJ1-3	many	CASSVVGGRSGNTIYF	TGCGCCAGCAGCGTAGTCGGGGGCCGCTCTGGAAACACCATATATTTT
TRBV7-2	.	TRBJ2-2	many	CASSLVGTNTGELFF	TGTGCCAGCAGCTTAGTAGGGACGAACACCGGGGAGCTGTTTTTT
TRBV7-2	.	TRBJ2-7	many	CASSLAGSSYEQYF	TGTGCCAGCAGCTTAGCGGGGAGCTCCTACGAGCAGTACTTC
TRBV12-3/TRBV12-4	.	TRBJ1-2	many	CASSSDNYGYTF	TGTGCCAGCAGTTCGGATAACTATGGCTACACCTTC
TRBV20-1	TRBD2	TRBJ2-1	many	CSARETSGIVHEQFF	TGCAGTGCTAGAGAGACTAGCGGGATTGTACATGAGCAGTTCTTC
TRBV6-1	TRBD1	TRBJ1-3	many	CASSGGQGAGNTIYF	TGTGCCAGCAGTGGCGGACAGGGAGCTGGAAACACCATATATTTT
TRBV11-2	.	TRBJ2-3	few	CASSLGIAGGPEGDTQYF	TGTGCCAGCAGCTTGGGGATAGCAGGGGGGCCCGAGGGAGATACGCAGTATTTT
TRBV29-1	.	TRBJ1-1	many	CSVVLNTEAFF	TGCAGCGTTGTGCTGAACACTGAAGCTTTCTTT
TRBV20-1	.	TRBJ2-2	many	CSARLEGDTGELFF	TGCAGTGCTAGACTAGAGGGGGATACCGGGGAGCTGTTTTTT
TRBV9	TRBD1	TRBJ2-1	many	CASSATQGTGAYNEQFF	TGTGCCAGCAGCGCAACCCAGGGGACAGGGGCGTACAATGAGCAGTTCTTC
TRBV5-6	.	TRBJ2-5	many	CASSLDRGGETQYF	TGTGCCAGCAGCTTGGATAGGGGGGGAGAGACCCAGTACTTC
TRBV4-2	.	TRBJ1-6	.	CASSKGGSSPLHF	TGTGCCAGCAGCAAGGGGGGAAGTTCACCCCTCCACTTT
TRBV5-1	.	TRBJ2-1	many	CASSLGSSRGTEQFF	TGCGCCAGCAGCTTGGGTTCGTCCCGGGGGACTGAGCAGTTCTTC
TRBV29-1	.	TRBJ2-1	many	CSAQQGRSYNEQFF	TGCAGCGCCCAACAGGGTCGGTCCTACAATGAGCAGTTCTTC
TRBV18	.	TRBJ2-7	many	CASSPPSGRNYEQYF	TGTGCCAGCTCACCACCGTCAGGGAGGAACTACGAGCAGTACTTC
TRBV20-1	.	TRBJ1-5	many	CSASRDPLNQPQHF	TGCAGTGCTTCCCGGGACCCACTGAATCAGCCCCAGCATTTT
TRBV10-2	.	TRBJ2-7	many	CASNLAGVRAEQYF	TGCGCCAGCAACCTGGCAGGGGTTCGAGCCGAGCAGTACTTC
TRBV20-1	.	TRBJ2-5	many	CSASRLSDETQYF	TGCAGTGCTAGTCGGCTTTCAGATGAGACCCAGTACTTC
TRBV28	.	TRBJ1-6	many	CASSLSYGEYNSPLHF	TGTGCCAGCAGTTTATCATACGGGGAATATAATTCACCCCTCCACTTT